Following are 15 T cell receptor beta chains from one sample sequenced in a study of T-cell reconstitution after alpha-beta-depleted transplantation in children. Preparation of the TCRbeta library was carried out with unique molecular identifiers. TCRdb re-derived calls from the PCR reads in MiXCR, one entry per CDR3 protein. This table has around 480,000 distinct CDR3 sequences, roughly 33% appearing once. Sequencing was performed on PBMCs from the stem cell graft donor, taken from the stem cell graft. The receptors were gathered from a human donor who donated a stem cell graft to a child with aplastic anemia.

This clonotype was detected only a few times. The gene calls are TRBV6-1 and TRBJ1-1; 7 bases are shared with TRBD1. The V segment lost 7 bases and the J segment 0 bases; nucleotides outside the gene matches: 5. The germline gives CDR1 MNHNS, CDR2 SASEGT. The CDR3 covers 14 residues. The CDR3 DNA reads TGTGCCAGCATGAAGGACAGGATGAACACTGAAGCTTTCTTT. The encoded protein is CASMKDRMNTEAFF.

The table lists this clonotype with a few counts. CDR3 protein: CASSPQGESSGNTIYF. The CDR3 nucleotides are TGTGCCAGCAGTCCACAGGGGGAATCCTCTGGAAACACCATATATTTT. This chain joins TRBV12-3 or TRBV12-4 and TRBJ1-3; 8 bases fit TRBD1. J was trimmed by 0 bases and V by 5 bases; bases with no gene match: 6. The CDR3 runs 16 residues.

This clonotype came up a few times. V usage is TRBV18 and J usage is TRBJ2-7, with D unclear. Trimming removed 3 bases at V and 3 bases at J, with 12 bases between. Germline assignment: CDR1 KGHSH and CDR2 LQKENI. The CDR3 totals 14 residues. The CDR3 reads CASSPLDRGYEQYF. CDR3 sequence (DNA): TGTGCCAGCTCACCCTTAGATCGCGGCTACGAGCAGTACTTC.

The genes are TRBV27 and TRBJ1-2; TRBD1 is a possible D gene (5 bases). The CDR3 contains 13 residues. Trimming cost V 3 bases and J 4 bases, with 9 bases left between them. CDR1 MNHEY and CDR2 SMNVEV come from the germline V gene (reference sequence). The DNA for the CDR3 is TGTGCCAGCAGTTTGGGCAGGGCCTATGGCTACACCTTC. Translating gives CASSLGRAYGYTF.

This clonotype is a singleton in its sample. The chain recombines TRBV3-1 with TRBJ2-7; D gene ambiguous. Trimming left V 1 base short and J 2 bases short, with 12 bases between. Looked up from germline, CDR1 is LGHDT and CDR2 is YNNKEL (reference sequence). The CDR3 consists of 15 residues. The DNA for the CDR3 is TGTGCCAGCAGCCAAGGTGGAGCCTCCACCTACGAGCAGTACTTC. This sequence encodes CASSQGGASTYEQYF.

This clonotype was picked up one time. The CDR3 is CSVATPSGVNTGELFF. The CDR3 DNA sequence: TGCAGCGTCGCTACTCCTAGCGGGGTCAACACCGGGGAGCTGTTTTTT. V usage is TRBV29-1 and J usage is TRBJ2-2, with 9 bases aligning to TRBD2. Germline assignment: CDR1 SQVTM and CDR2 ANQGSEA. With 6 bases clipped from V and 2 bases from J, the junction kept 10 bases outside the gene matches. CDR3 length: 16 residues.

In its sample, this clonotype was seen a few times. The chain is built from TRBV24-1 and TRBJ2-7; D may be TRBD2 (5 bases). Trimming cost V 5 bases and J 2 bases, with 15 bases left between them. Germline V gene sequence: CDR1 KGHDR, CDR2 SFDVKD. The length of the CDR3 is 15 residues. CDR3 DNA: TGTGCCACCAGTGGGGCTAGGAGGAGAACCTACGAGCAGTACGTC. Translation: CATSGARRRTYEQYV.

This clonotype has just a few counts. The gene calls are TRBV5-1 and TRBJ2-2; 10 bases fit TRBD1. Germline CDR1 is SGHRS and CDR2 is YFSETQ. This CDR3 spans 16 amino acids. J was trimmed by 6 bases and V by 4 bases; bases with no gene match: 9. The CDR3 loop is CASSVSTGGIAGELFF. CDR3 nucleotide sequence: TGCGCCAGCAGCGTATCGACAGGGGGCATCGCCGGGGAGCTGTTTTTT.

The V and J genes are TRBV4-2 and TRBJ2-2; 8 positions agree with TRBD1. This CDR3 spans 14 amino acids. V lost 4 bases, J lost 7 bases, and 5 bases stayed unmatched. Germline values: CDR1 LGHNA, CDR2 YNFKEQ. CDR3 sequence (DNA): TGTGCCAGCAGCCCAGGACAGGGCGGCGGGGAGCTGTTTTTT. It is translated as CASSPGQGGGELFF.

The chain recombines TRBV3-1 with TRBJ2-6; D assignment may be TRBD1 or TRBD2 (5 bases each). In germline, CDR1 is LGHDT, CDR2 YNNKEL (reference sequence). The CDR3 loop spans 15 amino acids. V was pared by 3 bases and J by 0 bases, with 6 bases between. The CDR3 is CASSHGGSGANVLTF. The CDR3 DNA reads TGTGCCAGCAGCCATGGGGGCTCTGGGGCCAACGTCCTGACTTTC.

CDR3 amino acids: CASSFRTWTRGAQETQYF. CDR3 DNA: TGTGCCAGCAGCTTTCGAACATGGACAAGGGGGGCACAAGAGACCCAGTACTTC. J is TRBJ2-5 and V is TRBV5-6; D may be TRBD1 or TRBD2 (6 bases each). Trimming shortened V by 2 bases and J by 2 bases, and 22 bases separated the two germline ends. Per germline, CDR1 SGHDT and CDR2 YYEEEE. CDR3 length: 18 amino acids.

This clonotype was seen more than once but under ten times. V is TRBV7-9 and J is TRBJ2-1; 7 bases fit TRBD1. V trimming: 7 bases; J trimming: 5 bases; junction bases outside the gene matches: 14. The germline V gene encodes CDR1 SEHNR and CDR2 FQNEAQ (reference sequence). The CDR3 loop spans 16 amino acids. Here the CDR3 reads CASTAGPDRTHNEQFF. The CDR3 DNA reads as TGTGCCAGCACCGCGGGCCCGGACAGGACCCACAATGAGCAGTTCTTC.

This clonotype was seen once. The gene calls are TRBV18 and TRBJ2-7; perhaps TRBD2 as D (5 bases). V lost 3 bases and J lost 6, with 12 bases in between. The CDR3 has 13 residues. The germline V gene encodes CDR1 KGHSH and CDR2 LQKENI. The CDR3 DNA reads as TGTGCCAGCTCACCGGCTAGCCGGGGCGAGCAGTACGTC. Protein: CASSPASRGEQYV.

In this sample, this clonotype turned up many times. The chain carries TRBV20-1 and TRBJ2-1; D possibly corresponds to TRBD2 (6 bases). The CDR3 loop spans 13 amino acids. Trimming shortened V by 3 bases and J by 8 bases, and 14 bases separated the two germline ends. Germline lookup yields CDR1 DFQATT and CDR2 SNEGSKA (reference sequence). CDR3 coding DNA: TGCAGTGCTAGGGGGGGTTGGGTCGATGAGCAGTTCTTC. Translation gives CSARGGWVDEQFF.

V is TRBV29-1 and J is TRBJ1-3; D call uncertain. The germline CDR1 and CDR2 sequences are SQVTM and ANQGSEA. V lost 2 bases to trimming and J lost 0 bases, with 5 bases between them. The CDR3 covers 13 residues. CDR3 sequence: CSVELSSGNTIYF. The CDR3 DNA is TGCAGCGTTGAACTGAGCTCTGGAAACACCATATATTTT.